These 6 T cell receptor beta chains share one sample of origin, sequenced in a study of OX40 agonist ivuxolimab in advanced cancers. Assay: immunoSEQ multiplex PCR; the TCRdb copy retains only in-frame clones and omits some. The data contain tens of thousands of clones, about 85% of them seen just once; the ten biggest clones take up roughly 0.58%. Source: CD4+ or CD8+ T cells sorted from blood, taken in a trial of the OX40 agonist ivuxolimab. Receptors were obtained from an adult with an advanced solid tumor such as melanoma, head and neck, liver or kidney cancer.

The chain couples TRBV5-4 to TRBJ2-7, with 8 positions matching TRBD2. Germline assignment: CDR1 SGHNT and CDR2 YYREEE (reference sequence). This CDR3 comprises 15 residues. V lost 2 bases to trimming and J lost 7 bases; unmatched junction nucleotides: 11. The CDR3 protein is CASSFESGSRGEQYF. The DNA of the CDR3 is TGTGCCAGCAGCTTTGAGAGCGGGAGCCGGGGAGAGCAGTACTTC.

This CDR3 is CSVDKGQGNSNYGYTF. For the CDR3, the DNA is TGCAGCGTTGATAAAGGACAGGGCAATTCTAACTATGGCTACACCTTC. The V call is TRBV29-1, the J call TRBJ1-2; 8 bases align to TRBD1. With 3 bases clipped from V and 0 bases from J, the junction kept 9 bases outside the gene matches. Germline V lookup: CDR1 SQVTM, CDR2 ANQGSEA. This CDR3 region has 16 residues.

The chain links TRBV7-6 to TRBJ2-2, with TRBD1 identical over 10 bases. Germline values: CDR1 SGHVS, CDR2 FNYEAQ. V was clipped by 5 bases and J by 4 bases; unmatched bases: 10. The CDR3 loop spans 17 amino acids. CDR3 amino acids: CASSPFLGQGFTGELFF. The DNA for the CDR3 is TGTGCCAGCAGCCCCTTCCTGGGACAGGGGTTCACCGGGGAGCTGTTTTTT.

The count of this clone is one. The CDR3 nucleotides are TGTGCCAGCAGTCTCTCAGGGGGGGCCCCTGGAAACACCATATATTTT. As protein: CASSLSGGAPGNTIYF. The J gene is TRBJ1-3, the V gene TRBV5-4; 7 bases agree with TRBD1. Germline CDR1 and CDR2: SGHNT and YYREEE (reference sequence). The CDR3 length is 16 residues. Unmatched junction bases numbered 10, after V lost 5 bases and J lost 2 bases. Supplemented by reference TRBV5-4 and TRBJ1-3, the full variable domain reads ETGVTQSPTHLIKTRGQQVTLRCSSQSGHNTVSWYQQALGQGPQFIFQYYREEENGRGNFPPRFSGLQFPNYSSELNVNALELDDSALYLCASSLSGGAPGNTIYFGEGSWLTVV.

This clone was detected once. The genes are TRBV4-1 and TRBJ1-4, with D perhaps matching TRBD1 (5 bases). Germline-derived CDR1 and CDR2 are MGHRA and YSYEKL. The germline V and J ends were trimmed by 4 bases and 4 bases, with 13 bases remaining between them. This CDR3 spans 15 amino acids. DNA for the CDR3: TGCGCCAGCAGCCCTCGGGACGGAAATAATGAAAAACTGTTTTTT. This translates into CASSPRDGNNEKLFF.

A remark on this clone: Germline and junction disagree at one end, which may indicate a read error. This sample also contains other DNA sequences that code for the same CDR3. The chain uses TRBV7-9 and TRBJ1-5; 8 bases agree with TRBD1. The germline V gene encodes CDR1 SEHNR and CDR2 FQNEAQ (reference sequence). CDR3 size: 15 residues. The CDR3 region has the DNA TGTGCCAGCAGCTTAGACGGACAGGGCGGTCAGCCTCAGCATTTT. This sequence encodes CASSLDGQGGQPQHF.